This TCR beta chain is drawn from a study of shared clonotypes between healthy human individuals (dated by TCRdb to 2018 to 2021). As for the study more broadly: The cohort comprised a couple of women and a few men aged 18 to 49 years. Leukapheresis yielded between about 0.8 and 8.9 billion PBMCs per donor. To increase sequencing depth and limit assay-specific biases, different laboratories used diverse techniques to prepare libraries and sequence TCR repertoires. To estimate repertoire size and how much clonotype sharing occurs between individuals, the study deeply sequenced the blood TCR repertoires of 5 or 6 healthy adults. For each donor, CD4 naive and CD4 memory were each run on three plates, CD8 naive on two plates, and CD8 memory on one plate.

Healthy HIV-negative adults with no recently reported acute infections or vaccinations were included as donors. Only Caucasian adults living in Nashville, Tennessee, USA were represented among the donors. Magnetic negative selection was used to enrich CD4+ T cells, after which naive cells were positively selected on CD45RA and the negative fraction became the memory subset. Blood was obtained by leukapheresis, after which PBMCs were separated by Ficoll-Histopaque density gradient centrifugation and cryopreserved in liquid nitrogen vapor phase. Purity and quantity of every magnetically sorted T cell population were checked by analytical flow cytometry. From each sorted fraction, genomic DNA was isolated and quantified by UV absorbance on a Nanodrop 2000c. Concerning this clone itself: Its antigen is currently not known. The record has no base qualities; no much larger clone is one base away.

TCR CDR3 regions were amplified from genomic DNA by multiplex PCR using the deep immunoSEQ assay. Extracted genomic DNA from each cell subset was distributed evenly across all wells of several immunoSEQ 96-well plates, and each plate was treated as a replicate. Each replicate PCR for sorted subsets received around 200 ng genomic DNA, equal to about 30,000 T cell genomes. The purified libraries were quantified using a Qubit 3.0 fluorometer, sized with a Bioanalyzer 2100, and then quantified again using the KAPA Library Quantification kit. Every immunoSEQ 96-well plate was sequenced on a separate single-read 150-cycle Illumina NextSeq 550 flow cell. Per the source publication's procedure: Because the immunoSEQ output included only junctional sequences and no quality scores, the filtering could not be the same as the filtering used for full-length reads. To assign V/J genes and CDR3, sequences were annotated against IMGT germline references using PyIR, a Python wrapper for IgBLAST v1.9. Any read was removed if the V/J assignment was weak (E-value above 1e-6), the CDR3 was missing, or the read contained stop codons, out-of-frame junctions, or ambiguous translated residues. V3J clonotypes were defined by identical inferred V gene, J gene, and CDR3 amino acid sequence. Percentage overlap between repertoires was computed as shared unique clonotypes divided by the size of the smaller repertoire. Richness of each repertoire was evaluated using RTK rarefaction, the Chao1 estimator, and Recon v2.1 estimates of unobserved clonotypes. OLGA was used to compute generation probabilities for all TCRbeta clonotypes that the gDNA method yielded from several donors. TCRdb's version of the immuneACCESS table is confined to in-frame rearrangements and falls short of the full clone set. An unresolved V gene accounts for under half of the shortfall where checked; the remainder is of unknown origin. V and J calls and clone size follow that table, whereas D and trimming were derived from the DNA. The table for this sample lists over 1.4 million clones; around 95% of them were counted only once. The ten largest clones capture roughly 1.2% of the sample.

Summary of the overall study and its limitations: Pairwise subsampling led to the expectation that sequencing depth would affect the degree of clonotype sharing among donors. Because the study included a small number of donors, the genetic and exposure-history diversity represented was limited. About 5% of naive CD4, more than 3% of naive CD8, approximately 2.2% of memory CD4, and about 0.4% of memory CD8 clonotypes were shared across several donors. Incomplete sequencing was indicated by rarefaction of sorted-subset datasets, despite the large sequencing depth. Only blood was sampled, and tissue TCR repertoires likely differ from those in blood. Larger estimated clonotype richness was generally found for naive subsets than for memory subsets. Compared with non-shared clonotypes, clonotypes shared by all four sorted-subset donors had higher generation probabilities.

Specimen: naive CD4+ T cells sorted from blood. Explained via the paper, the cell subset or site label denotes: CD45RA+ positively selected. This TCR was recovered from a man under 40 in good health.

DNA sequence: TGTGCCAGCAGTTTATGGACGAGCGGGAGCATCCACAATGAGCAGTTCTTC. Its protein product is CASSLWTSGSIHNEQFF. The chain was built from TRBV28 and TRBJ2-1, and 8 junction bases match TRBD2. The germline V gene provides CDR1 MDHEN and CDR2 SYDVKM. From its cysteine to its phenylalanine, the CDR3 spans 17 amino acids. The kept DNA is CDR3 alone, 51 bases in frame from the first base. Relative to germline, V is missing 0 bases and J is missing 5 bases, with 9 bases of the junction outside any gene match.